This TCR beta chain was retrieved from a study of response to subunit inactivated influenza vaccine. Study-wide points: Seasonal influenza vaccination, on each occasion, was suggested by the authors to recruit few new T cells.

Each CDR3 protein is one row after TCRdb ran MiXCR on the RT-PCR reads. The sample has around 530,000 distinct CDR3 sequences, 15% to 20% seen once. As concerns this clonotype: What it binds is unknown.

This TCR came from a man between 50 and 75 years old who received an inactivated influenza vaccine. The sample here was CD4+ T cells sorted from PBMCs, taken roughly 24 months after vaccination.

The CDR3 reads CASSWGRLNSPLHF. DNA of the CDR3: TGTGCCAGCAGTTGGGGCAGGTTGAATTCACCCCTCCACTTT. The gene calls are TRBV6-5 and TRBJ1-6; maybe TRBD1 (5 bases). The V gene's germline CDR1 is MNHEY and CDR2 SVGAGI. The V end was cut by 4 bases, the J end by 7 bases, with 11 bases between. This CDR3 is 14 amino acids long.